These 11 T cell receptor beta chains came from one sample sequenced in a study of shared clonotypes between healthy human individuals (dated by TCRdb to about 2020). Library preparation was by the immunoSEQ multiplex PCR assay. In TCRdb, the immuneACCESS table is reduced to in-frame sequences with V and J assigned. These tables do not hold every clone; where another copy was compared, an unresolved V gene accounts for under half, and the others remain unexplained. For this sample the table gives 950,000 to 1,100,000 clones, of which around 75% were detected only once. The ten largest clonotypes hold about 1.5% of the sample. Sequences were obtained from memory CD4+ T cells sorted from blood. The sample's cell subset or site label, in plain terms: CD45RA-negative fraction. The source of these receptors is a man younger than 30 in good health.

The rearrangement uses TRBV2 and TRBJ2-7, with 9 bases identical to TRBD2. From germline, CDR1 is SNHLY and CDR2 FYNNEI. With 6 bases clipped from V and 2 bases from J, the junction kept 5 bases outside the gene matches. This CDR3 is built from 14 residues. CDR3 loop: CASRPGLAPYEQYF. The CDR3 nucleotides are TGTGCCAGCAGGCCGGGACTAGCACCCTACGAGCAGTACTTC.

The chain employs TRBV7-2 and TRBJ2-5; unclear D gene. This CDR3 spans 11 amino acids. The germline CDR1 and CDR2 sequences are SGHTA and FQGNSA. Trimming took off 4 bases at V and 5 bases at J, with 5 bases between the two ends. The CDR3 sequence is CASSSSETQYF. As DNA, the CDR3 is TGTGCCAGCAGCTCCAGCGAGACCCAGTACTTC. The variable domain in full, completed from reference TRBV7-2 and TRBJ2-5, reads GAGVSQSPSNKVTEKGKDVELRCDPISGHTALYWYRQSLGQGLEFLIYFQGNSAPDKSGLPSDRFSAERTGGSVSTLTIQRTQQEDSAVYLCASSSSETQYFGPGTRLLVL.

The V and J genes are TRBV5-6 and TRBJ2-5; either TRBD1 or TRBD2 may fit D (6 bases each). Looked up from germline, CDR1 is SGHDT and CDR2 is YYEEEE. V gave up 4 bases and J gave up 4 bases, with 17 bases separating them. The CDR3 is 15 residues long. The CDR3 spells CASSREEGGRETQYF. The CDR3 nucleotides are TGTGCCAGCAGCCGAGAGGAGGGGGGCCGAGAGACCCAGTACTTC.

This clone appeared many times. J is TRBJ1-5 and V is TRBV29-1; unclear D gene. The CDR3 runs to 13 residues. The V and J ends lost 6 bases and 6 bases respectively, with 15 bases between them. The germline gives CDR1 SQVTM, CDR2 ANQGSEA. CDR3 coding DNA: TGCAGCGTCCGGGGAGGGTTGAGTCAGCCCCAGCATTTT. Protein product: CSVRGGLSQPQHF.

V and J are TRBV7-2 and TRBJ2-5, with D uncertain. V was cut by 2 bases and J by 1 base, with 11 bases left in between. The CDR3 is 15 amino acids. Germline loops: CDR1 SGHTA, CDR2 FQGNSA. Here the CDR3 reads CASSLIVGFQETQYF. The CDR3 bases are TGTGCCAGCAGCTTAATTGTAGGATTCCAAGAGACCCAGTACTTC.

In this sample, this clone turned up once. A much larger clone is a single base away; this may be a read error. The chain recombines TRBV27 with TRBJ1-5, with D maybe TRBD1 (5 bases). The ends were cut back, 6 bases at V and 2 bases at J, with 8 bases in the middle. CDR1 and CDR2 (germline): MNHEY, SMNVEV (reference sequence). This CDR3 spans 13 amino acids. CDR3 sequence reads: CASSRDRNQPQHF. CDR3 DNA: TGTGCCAGCAGCCGGGACCGCAATCAGCCCCAGCATTTT.

This sequence joins TRBV25-1 and TRBJ2-2, with TRBD2 identical over 15 bases. V lost 10 bases and J lost 6; bases outside the gene matches: 3. CDR1 is MGHDK, CDR2 SYGVNS, per germline. The length of the CDR3 is 14 residues. CDR3 residues: CAKRTSGRAGELFF. Here the CDR3 DNA reads TGTGCCAAAAGGACTAGCGGGAGGGCCGGGGAGCTGTTTTTT.

A word on this clone: The sample has other DNA sequences that encode this CDR3 too. V usage is TRBV9 and J usage is TRBJ1-6, with D possibly being TRBD1 (5 bases). V dropped 0 bases and J dropped 9 bases, with 7 bases sitting between them. In germline, CDR1 is SGDLS, CDR2 YYNGEE. The CDR3 covers 13 residues. The CDR3 protein is CASSVEGSSPLHF. The CDR3 DNA is TGTGCCAGCAGCGTAGAGGGGTCTTCACCCCTCCACTTT.

This clone was found once. V is TRBV28 and J is TRBJ1-5; 8 bases fit TRBD1. CDR1 MDHEN and CDR2 SYDVKM come from the germline V gene. The CDR3 consists of 13 residues. After removal of 5 bases from V and 5 bases from J, the junction contained 2 bases not matched to a gene. CDR3 bases: TGTGCCAGCAGTACAGGGGGTTATCAGCCCCAGCATTTT. It translates to CASSTGGYQPQHF.

The V gene is TRBV4-3, the J gene TRBJ2-1; D perhaps matches TRBD1 (6 bases). The CDR3 consists of 15 residues. The germline V gene encodes CDR1 LGHNA and CDR2 YSLEER. V lost 1 base to trimming and J lost 2 bases, with 9 bases between them. In DNA, the CDR3 is TGCGCCAGCAGCCAAGCCCCAGGGGCCTACAATGAGCAGTTCTTC. Translating it yields CASSQAPGAYNEQFF.

The chain links TRBV10-3 to TRBJ2-1; the match to TRBD2 covers 12 bases. Germline CDR1 is ENHRY and CDR2 is SYGVKD. There are 20 residues in the CDR3. Trimming cost V 0 bases and J 4 bases; bases outside gene matches: 13. CDR3 region: CAISESTLAGGQPLYNEQFF. As DNA, the CDR3 is TGTGCCATCAGTGAGTCGACACTAGCGGGGGGCCAACCCTTATACAATGAGCAGTTCTTC.